This T cell receptor (beta chain) originates from a study of T cell responses to AZD1222 COVID-19 vaccine. General observations from the study: The span of vaccine-associated CD4 TCRs extended across spike, with dominance at 160-218 and 743-854. Only a handful of people who got AZD1222 tested seropositive at baseline.

With regard to this clone: Its antigen is not known.

Germline V gene data show CDR1 as LNHDA and CDR2 as SQIVND (reference sequence). V lost 0 bases to trimming and J lost 2 bases, with 11 bases between them. The length of the CDR3 is 16 residues. Using immunoSEQ multiplex PCR, the repertoire was profiled, and TCRdb retains in-frame clones only, with some absent. The data contain 110,000 to 150,000 clones, 80% to 90% of them seen just once; the ten biggest clones take up about 8%. The material was peripheral blood, obtained on day 0 of AZD1222 vaccination. This sequence originates from an adult in good health. This sequence joins TRBV19 and TRBJ1-3; D is perhaps TRBD1 (6 bases). The CDR3 coding sequence is TGTGCCAGTAGTATAGATAACGCAGGGGCTGGAAACACCATATATTTT. As protein: CASSIDNAGAGNTIYF.